The rows below give T cell receptor beta chains drawn from one sample of a study of blood T cell repertoires in COVID-19. Measured with immunoSEQ multiplex PCR; TCRdb has only the in-frame clones, and not every one. The data contain about 170,000 clones, around 82% of them seen just once; the ten biggest clones take up over 2%. The sample was peripheral blood. The source of these receptors is a human donor with acute or convalescent COVID-19. The donor label of this sample is uncertain. The conserved cysteine and the conserved F or W are not part of the CDR3 here. The D gene is left open where the match is weak. A clone size is listed for some rows: how often the clone was seen (once, few, many), or a class if it is expanded.

clone size,J gene,D gene,V gene,CDR3 protein
.,TRBJ1-5,.,TRBV28,ASSPALTGFGQPQH
once,TRBJ1-1,.,TRBV7-6,ASSAARALGNTEAF
few,TRBJ2-1,TRBD1,TRBV5-4,ASSTRQGTGNEQF
.,TRBJ2-2,TRBD1,TRBV2,ASIDRENTGELF
few,TRBJ1-2,TRBD1,TRBV30,AWSVHGGQGSYGYT
.,TRBJ2-7,.,TRBV30,AWSRGMRDEQY
.,TRBJ1-1,TRBD1,TRBV7-2,ASSGRQGKTEAF
.,TRBJ2-7,TRBD1,TRBV5-1,ASSPTSGTGSYEQY
once,TRBJ1-2,TRBD1,TRBV29-1,SVEDLGTAYGYT
.,TRBJ2-7,TRBD1,TRBV28,ASSLGQGDEQY
.,TRBJ2-1,TRBD1,TRBV30,AWSVLDRDYNEQF
once,TRBJ2-7,.,TRBV3-1/TRBV3-2,ASSQVPPGQSYEQY
.,TRBJ1-5,.,TRBV5-1,ASSSGISNQPQH
.,TRBJ1-1,.,TRBV3-1/TRBV3-2,ASSRFLDRNTEAF
.,TRBJ1-2,.,TRBV11-2,ASTSLYGYT
.,TRBJ2-5,.,TRBV7-6,ASSAQGETQY
.,TRBJ2-3,TRBD2,TRBV9,ASSVSGGSTDTQY
.,TRBJ2-3,TRBD2,TRBV14,ASSQAIAGDTQY
.,TRBJ1-6,TRBD1,TRBV23-1,ASRQGAKNSPLH
.,TRBJ1-2,.,TRBV30,AWTQRGPTGYT
.,TRBJ2-7,TRBD2,TRBV7-2,ASSSPGTTDDYEQY
.,TRBJ2-7,.,TRBV3-1/TRBV3-2,ASSQGAGIYEQY
few,TRBJ1-2,.,TRBV10-3,AISGTPSANYGYT
.,TRBJ1-1,.,TRBV7-9,ASSAGQNTEAF
once,TRBJ2-2,TRBD2,TRBV6-6,ASSPTGGPLGGELF
.,TRBJ2-2,.,TRBV7-3,ASGLGGELF
few,TRBJ2-1,.,TRBV20-1,SASIPGGSYNEQF
.,TRBJ2-1,TRBD2,TRBV19,ASSPSREWDNEQF
.,TRBJ2-5,.,TRBV19,ASSIEETQY
.,TRBJ2-5,.,TRBV20-1,SARDRGTDN
.,TRBJ2-6,TRBD1,TRBV28,ASMGFPGQGAPGANVLT
.,TRBJ2-7,TRBD1,TRBV5-6,ASSWDRGQYEQY
.,TRBJ2-1,.,TRBV18,ASSERQKAVNEQF
.,TRBJ2-5,.,TRBV6-1,ASSAIFSQTKETQY
.,TRBJ2-3,TRBD2,TRBV19,ASRLAGGGDTQY
.,TRBJ2-7,TRBD2,TRBV7-8,ASSLASSRGGTYEQY
.,TRBJ2-1,.,TRBV21-1,ASSKKGLASGRALVDEQF
few,TRBJ1-2,.,TRBV29-1,SVALTGQTLYGYT
few,TRBJ2-3,TRBD1,TRBV30,AWKDRGATDTQY
.,TRBJ1-5,.,TRBV3-1/TRBV3-2,ASSLDSNQPQH
.,TRBJ2-7,TRBD2,TRBV5-1,ASSPTSGRYEQY
.,TRBJ1-6,TRBD1,TRBV5-1,ASSGGTALYNSPLH
once,TRBJ2-2,.,TRBV29-1,SVQGLAGELF
.,TRBJ2-7,TRBD1,TRBV2,ASSERGQGEQY
.,TRBJ2-7,TRBD1,TRBV14,ASSPSGQGSYEQY
.,TRBJ1-6,.,TRBV10-3,AISEAGDHSPLH
.,TRBJ1-2,.,TRBV7-2,ASSLESAAENGYT
few,TRBJ1-5,TRBD1,TRBV19,ASRQRDREVPQPQH
.,TRBJ2-2,.,TRBV12-3/TRBV12-4,ASSLGGAGELF
few,TRBJ1-1,TRBD1,TRBV28,ASSPPGTDEAF
.,TRBJ1-3,TRBD1,TRBV7-9,ASSLVVGQGSGNTIY